The entry below describes one TCR beta chain. Its target is not known. The data were taken from a study of beta chain features in type 1 diabetes. Study-wide points: Naive, central memory and Treg TCRB repertoires appeared more alike in patients than in healthy donors. These data did not resolve whether HLA type affects TCRB rearrangement. More deletions and fewer insertions at VDJ junctions were found in patients with type 1 diabetes.

cDNA synthesis used the whole RNA isolate, giving expressed TCRB sequences. The average read count of naive, central memory and regulatory T cell samples was several million. The repertoire was sequenced with immunoSEQ multiplex PCR; TCRdb's copy has only in-frame clones and lacks some. The sample has about 360,000 clones, around 13% seen once. The CDR3 runs 16 residues. Germline CDR1 LNHDA, CDR2 SQIVND (reference sequence). J gave up 1 base and V 5 bases, and 4 bases lay outside the gene matches. The chain combines TRBV19 with TRBJ2-1, with 11 bases fitting TRBD2. The specimen sequenced was naive CD4+ T cells from blood. This sequence was found in a man aged 18-30 years in good health. The CDR3 DNA reads TGTGCCAGTAGTCGTCGGACTAGCGGGTCCTACAATGAGCAGTTCTTC. Its translation is CASSRRTSGSYNEQFF.